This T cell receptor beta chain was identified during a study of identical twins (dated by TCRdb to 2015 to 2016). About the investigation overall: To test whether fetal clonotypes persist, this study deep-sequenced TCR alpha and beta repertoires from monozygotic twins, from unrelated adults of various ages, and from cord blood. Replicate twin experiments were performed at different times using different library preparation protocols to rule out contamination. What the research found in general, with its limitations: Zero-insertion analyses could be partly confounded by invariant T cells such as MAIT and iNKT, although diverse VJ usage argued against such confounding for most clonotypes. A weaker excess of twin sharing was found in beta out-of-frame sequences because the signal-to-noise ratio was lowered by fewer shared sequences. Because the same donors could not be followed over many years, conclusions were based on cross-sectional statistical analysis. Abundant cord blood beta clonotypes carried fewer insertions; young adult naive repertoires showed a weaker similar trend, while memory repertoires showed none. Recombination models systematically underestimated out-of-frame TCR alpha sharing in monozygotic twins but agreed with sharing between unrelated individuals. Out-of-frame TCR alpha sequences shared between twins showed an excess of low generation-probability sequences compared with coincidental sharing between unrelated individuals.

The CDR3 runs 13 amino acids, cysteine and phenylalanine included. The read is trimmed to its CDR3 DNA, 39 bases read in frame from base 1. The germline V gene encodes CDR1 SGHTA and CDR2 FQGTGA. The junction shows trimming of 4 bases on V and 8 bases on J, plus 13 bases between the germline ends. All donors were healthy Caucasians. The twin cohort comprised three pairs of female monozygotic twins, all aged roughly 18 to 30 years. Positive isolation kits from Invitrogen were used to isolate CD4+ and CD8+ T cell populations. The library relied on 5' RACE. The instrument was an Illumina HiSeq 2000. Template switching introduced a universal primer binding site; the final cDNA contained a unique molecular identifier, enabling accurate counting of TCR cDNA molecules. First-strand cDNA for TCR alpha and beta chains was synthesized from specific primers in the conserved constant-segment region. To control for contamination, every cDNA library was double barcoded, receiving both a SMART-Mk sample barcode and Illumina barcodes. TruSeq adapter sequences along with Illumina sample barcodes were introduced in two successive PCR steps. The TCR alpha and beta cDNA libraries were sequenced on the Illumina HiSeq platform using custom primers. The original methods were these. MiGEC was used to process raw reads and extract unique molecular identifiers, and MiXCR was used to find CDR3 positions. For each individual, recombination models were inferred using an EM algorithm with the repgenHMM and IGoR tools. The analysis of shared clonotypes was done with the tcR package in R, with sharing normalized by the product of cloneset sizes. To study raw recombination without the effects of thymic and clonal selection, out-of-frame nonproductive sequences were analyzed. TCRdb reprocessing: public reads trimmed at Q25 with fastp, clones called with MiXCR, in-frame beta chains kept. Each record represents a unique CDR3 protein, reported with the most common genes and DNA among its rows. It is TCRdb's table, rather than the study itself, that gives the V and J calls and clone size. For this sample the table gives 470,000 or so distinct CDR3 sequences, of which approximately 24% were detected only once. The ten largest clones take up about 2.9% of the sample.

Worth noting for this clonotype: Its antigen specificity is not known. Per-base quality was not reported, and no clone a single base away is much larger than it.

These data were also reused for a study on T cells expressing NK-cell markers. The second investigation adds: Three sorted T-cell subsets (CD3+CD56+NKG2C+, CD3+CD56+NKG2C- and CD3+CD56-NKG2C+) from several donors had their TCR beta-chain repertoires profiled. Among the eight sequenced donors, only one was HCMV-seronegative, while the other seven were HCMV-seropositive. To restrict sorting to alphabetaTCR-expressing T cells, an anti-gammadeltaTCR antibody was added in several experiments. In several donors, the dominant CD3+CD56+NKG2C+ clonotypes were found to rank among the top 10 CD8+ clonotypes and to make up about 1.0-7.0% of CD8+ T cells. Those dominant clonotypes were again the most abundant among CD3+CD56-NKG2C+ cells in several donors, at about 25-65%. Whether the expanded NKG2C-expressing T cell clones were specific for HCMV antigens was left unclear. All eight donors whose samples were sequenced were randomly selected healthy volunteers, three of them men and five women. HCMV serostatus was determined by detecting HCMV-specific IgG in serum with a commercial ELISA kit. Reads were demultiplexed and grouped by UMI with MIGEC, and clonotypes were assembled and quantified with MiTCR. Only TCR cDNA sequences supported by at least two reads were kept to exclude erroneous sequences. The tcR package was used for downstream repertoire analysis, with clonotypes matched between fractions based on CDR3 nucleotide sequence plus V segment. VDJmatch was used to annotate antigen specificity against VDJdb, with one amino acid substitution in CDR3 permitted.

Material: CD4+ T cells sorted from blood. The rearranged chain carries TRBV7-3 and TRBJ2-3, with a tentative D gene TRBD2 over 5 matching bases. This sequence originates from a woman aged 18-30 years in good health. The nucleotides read TGTGCCAGCAGCTCCCGGGGAGTTCCTACGCAGTATTTT. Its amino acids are CASSSRGVPTQYF.